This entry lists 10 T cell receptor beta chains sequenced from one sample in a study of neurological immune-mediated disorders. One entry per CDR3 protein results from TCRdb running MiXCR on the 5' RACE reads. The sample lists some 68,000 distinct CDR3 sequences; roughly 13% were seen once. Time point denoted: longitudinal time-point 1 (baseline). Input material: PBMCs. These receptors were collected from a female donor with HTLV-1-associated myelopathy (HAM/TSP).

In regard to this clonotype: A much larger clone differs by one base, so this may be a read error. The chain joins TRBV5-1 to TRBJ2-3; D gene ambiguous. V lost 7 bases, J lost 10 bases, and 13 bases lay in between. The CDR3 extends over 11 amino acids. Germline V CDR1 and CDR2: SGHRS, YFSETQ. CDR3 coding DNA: TGCGCCAGCGGGGTGGCTCAGGCGCAGTATTTT. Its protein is CASGVAQAQYF. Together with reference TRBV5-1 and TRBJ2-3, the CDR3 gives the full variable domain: KAGVTQTPRYLIKTRGQQVTLSCSPISGHRSVSWYQQTPGQGLQFLFEYFSETQRNKGNFPGRFSGRQFSNSRSEMNVSTLELGDSALYLCASGVAQAQYFGPGTRLTVL.

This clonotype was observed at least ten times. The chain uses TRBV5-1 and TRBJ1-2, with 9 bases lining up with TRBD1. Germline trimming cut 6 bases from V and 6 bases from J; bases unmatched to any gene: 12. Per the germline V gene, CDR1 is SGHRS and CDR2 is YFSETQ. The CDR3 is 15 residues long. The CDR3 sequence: CASKSTGGASDGYTF. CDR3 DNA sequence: TGCGCCAGCAAGTCAACAGGGGGCGCCTCCGATGGCTACACCTTC.

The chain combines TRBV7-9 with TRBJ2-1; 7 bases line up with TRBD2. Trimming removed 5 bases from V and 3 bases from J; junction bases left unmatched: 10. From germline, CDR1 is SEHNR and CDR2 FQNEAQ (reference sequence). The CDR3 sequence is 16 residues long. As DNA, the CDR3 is TGTGCCAGCAGCCCCGTGCGGGGGAGGGACTACAATGAGCAGTTCTTC. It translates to CASSPVRGRDYNEQFF.

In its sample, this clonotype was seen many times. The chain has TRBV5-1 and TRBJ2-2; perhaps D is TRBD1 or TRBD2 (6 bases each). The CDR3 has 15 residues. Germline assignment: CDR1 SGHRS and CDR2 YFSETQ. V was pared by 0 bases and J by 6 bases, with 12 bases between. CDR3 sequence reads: CASSLAGAIAGELFF. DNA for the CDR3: TGCGCCAGCAGCTTGGCGGGGGCGATCGCCGGGGAGCTGTTTTTT.

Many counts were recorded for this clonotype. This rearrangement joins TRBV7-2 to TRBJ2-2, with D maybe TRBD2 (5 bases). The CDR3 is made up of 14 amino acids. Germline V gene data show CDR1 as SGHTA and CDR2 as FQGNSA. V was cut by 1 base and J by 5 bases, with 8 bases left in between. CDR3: CASSLGLATGELFF. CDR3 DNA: TGTGCCAGCAGCTTAGGGCTAGCAACCGGGGAGCTGTTTTTT.

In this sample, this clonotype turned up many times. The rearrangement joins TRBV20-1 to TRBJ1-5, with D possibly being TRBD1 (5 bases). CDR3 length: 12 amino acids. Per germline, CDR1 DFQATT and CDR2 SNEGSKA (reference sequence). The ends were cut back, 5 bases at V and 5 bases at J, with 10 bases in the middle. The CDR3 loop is CSALWGDQPQHF. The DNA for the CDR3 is TGCAGTGCTTTATGGGGGGATCAGCCCCAGCATTTT.

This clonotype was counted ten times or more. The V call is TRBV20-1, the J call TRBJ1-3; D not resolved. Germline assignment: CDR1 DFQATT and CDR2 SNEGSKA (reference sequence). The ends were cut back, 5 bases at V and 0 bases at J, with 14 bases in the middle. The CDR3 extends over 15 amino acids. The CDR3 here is CSAPDWGNSGNTIYF. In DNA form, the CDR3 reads TGCAGTGCTCCGGATTGGGGAAACTCTGGAAACACCATATATTTT.

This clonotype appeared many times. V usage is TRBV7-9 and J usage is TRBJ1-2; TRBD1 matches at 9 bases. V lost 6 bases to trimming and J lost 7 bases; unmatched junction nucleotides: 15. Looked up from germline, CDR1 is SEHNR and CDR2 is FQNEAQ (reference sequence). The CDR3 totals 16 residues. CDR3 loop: CASSLGQGTTGAGYTF. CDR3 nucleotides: TGTGCCAGCAGTCTAGGACAGGGGACCACAGGTGCTGGCTACACCTTC.

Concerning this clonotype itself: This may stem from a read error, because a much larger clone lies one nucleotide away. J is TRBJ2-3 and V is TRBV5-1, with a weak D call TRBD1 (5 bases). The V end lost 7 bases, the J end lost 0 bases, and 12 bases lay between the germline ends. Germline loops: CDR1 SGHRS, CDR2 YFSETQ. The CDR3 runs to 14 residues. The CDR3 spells CASSIDSSTDTQYF. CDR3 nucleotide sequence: TGCGCCAGCTCGATAGACAGCAGCACAGATACGCAGTATTTT.

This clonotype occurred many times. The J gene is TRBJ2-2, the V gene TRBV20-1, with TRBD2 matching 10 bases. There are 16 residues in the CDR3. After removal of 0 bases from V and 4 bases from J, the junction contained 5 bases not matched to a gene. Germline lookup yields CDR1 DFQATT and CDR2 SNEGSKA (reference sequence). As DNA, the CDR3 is TGCAGTGCTAGAGATCATAGCGGGGGGTCCACCGGGGAGCTGTTTTTT. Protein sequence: CSARDHSGGSTGELFF.